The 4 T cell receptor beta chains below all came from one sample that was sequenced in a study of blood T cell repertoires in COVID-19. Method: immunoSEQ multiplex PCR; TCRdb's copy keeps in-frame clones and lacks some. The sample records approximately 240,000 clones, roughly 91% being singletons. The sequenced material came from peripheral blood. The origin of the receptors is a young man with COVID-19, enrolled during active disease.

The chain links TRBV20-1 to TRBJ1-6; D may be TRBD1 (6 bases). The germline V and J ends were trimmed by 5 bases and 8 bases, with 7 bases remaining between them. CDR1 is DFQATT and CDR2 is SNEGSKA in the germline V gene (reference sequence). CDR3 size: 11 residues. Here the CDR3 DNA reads TGCAGTGCTCGACAGGATTCACCCCTCCACTTT. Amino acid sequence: CSARQDSPLHF.

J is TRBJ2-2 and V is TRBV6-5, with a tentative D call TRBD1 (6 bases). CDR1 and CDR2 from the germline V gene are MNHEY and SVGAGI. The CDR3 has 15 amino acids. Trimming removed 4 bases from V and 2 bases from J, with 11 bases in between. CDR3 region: CASSFGQINTGELFF. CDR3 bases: TGTGCCAGCAGTTTCGGACAGATTAACACCGGGGAGCTGTTTTTT.

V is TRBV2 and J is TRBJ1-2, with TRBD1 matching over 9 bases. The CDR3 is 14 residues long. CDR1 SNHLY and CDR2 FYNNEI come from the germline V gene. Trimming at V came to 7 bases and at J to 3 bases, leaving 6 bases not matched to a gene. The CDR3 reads CASKGTGWDYGYTF. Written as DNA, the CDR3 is TGTGCCAGCAAAGGGACAGGGTGGGACTATGGCTACACCTTC.

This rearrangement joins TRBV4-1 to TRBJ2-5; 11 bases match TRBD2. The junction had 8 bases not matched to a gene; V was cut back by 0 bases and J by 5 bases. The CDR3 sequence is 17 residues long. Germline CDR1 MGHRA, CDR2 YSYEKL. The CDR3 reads CASSQDLLAGGRETQYF. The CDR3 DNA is TGCGCCAGCAGCCAAGATCTCCTAGCGGGGGGACGGGAGACCCAGTACTTC.